This TCR beta chain was recovered during a study of radiotherapy plus CTLA-4 blockade in lung cancer. General observations from the study: Tumor-origin TCR clones grew in blood after radiotherapy plus ipilimumab.

Assay: immunoSEQ multiplex PCR; the TCRdb copy retains only in-frame clones and omits some. The sample gives about 93,000 clones, 88% of which show up once; 4.5% to 6% is in the top ten. Germline V gene sequence: CDR1 ENHRY, CDR2 SYGVKD. This CDR3 comprises 12 residues. Trimming shortened V by 10 bases and J by 4 bases, and 8 bases separated the two germline ends. Comments on this clone: The antigen is undetermined.

The sequence was obtained from a human donor with non-small cell lung cancer that progressed on radiotherapy plus ipilimumab. The J gene is TRBJ2-6, the V gene TRBV10-3, with D uncertain. This sample comprised peripheral blood, obtained from a patient treated with radiotherapy plus ipilimumab. This chain's CDR3 is CASLSGANVLTF. CDR3 coding DNA: TGTGCCAGCTTGAGCGGGGCCAACGTCCTGACTTTC.